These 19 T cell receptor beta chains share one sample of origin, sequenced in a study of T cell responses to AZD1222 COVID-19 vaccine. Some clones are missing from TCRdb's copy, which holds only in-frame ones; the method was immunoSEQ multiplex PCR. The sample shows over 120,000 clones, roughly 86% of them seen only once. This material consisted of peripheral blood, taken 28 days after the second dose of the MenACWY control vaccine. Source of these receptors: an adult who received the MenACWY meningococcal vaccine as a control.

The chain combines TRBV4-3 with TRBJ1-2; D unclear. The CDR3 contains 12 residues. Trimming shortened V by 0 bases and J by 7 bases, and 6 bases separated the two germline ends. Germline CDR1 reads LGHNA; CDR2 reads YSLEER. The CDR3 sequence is CASSQDWSGYTF. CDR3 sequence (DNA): TGCGCCAGCAGCCAAGATTGGTCTGGCTACACCTTC.

CDR3 residues: CAISGLAGGNNEQFF. For the CDR3, the DNA is TGTGCCATCAGTGGATTAGCAGGGGGTAACAATGAGCAGTTCTTC. V usage is TRBV10-3 and J usage is TRBJ2-1; TRBD1 matches 7 bases. The CDR3 loop spans 15 amino acids. Germline CDR1 and CDR2: ENHRY and SYGVKD. J was trimmed by 5 bases and V by 4 bases; bases with no gene match: 8.

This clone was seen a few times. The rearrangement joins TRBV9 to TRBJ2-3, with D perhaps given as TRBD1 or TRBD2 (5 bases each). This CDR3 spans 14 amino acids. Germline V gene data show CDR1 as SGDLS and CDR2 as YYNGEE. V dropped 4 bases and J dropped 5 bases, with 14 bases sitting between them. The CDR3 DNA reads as TGTGCCAGCAGCCAGTTGCGAGGGGTAGATACGCAGTATTTT. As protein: CASSQLRGVDTQYF.

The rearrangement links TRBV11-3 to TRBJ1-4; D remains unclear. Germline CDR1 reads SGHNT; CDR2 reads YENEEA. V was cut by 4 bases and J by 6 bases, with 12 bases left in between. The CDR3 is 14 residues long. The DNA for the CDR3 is TGTGCCAGCAGCTCCCGCGGCGGGGATGAAAAACTGTTTTTT. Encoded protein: CASSSRGGDEKLFF.

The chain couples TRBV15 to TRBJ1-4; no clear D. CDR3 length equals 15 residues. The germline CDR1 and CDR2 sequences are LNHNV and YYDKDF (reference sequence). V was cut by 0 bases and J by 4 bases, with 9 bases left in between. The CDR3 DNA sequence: TGTGCCACCAGCAGAGATTCGGCAGATAATGAAAAACTGTTTTTT. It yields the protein CATSRDSADNEKLFF. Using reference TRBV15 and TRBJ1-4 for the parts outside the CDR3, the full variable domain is DAMVIQNPRYQVTQFGKPVTLSCSQTLNHNVMYWYQQKSSQAPKLLFHYYDKDFNNEADTPDNFQSRRPNTSFCFLDIRSPGLGDTAMYLCATSRDSADNEKLFFGSGTQLSVL.

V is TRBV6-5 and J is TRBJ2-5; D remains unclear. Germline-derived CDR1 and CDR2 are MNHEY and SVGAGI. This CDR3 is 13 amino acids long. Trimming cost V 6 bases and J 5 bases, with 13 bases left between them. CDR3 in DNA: TGTGCCAGCAGATGGAGTGGTACGGAGACCCAGTACTTC. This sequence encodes CASRWSGTETQYF.

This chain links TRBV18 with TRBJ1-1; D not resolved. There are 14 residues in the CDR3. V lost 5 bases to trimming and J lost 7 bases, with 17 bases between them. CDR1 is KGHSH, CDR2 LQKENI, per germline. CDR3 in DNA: TGTGCCAGCTCATTGGGAGCGGCCGTCGGTGAAGCTTTCTTT. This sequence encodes CASSLGAAVGEAFF.

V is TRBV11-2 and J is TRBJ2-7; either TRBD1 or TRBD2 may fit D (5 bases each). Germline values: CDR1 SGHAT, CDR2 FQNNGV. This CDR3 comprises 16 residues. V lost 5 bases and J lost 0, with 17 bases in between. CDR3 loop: CASSTGGRTFSYEQYF. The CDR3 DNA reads TGTGCCAGCAGCACAGGAGGCAGGACTTTCTCCTACGAGCAGTACTTC.

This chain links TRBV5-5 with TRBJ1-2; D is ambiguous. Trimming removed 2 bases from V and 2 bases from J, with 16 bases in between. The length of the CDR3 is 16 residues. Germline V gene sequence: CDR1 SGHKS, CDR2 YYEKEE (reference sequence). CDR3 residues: CASSFDVTGINYGYTF. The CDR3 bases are TGTGCCAGCAGCTTTGATGTGACGGGAATAAACTATGGCTACACCTTC.

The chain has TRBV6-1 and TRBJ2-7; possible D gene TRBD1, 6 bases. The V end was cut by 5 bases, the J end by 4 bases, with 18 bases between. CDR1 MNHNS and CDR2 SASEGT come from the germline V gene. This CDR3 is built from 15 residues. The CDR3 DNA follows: TGTGCCAGCAGTTTCCCCCCCGGGACAATTTACGAGCAGTACTTC. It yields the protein CASSFPPGTIYEQYF.

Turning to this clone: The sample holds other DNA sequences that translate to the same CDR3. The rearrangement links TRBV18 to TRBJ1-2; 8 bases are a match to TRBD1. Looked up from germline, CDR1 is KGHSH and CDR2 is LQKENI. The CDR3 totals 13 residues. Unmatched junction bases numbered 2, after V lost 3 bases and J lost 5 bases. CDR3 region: CASSPGTGYGYTF. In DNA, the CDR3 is TGTGCCAGCTCACCCGGGACAGGATATGGCTACACCTTC.

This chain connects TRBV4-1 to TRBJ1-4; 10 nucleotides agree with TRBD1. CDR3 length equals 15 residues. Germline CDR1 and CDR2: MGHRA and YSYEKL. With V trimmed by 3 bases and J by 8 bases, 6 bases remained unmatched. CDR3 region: CASSQAGTGVEKLFF. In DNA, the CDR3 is TGCGCCAGCAGCCAGGCCGGGACAGGGGTAGAAAAACTGTTTTTT.

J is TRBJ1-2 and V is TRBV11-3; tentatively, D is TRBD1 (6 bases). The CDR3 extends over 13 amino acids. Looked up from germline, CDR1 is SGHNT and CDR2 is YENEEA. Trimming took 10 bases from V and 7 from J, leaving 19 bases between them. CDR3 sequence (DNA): TGTGCCACCCAGGGGCCCCAGGGTGGTGGCTACACCTTC. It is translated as CATQGPQGGGYTF.

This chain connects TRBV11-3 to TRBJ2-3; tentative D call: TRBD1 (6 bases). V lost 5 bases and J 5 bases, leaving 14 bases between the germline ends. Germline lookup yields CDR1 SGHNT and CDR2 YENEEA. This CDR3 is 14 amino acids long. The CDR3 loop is CASSPRQAQDTQYF. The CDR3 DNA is TGTGCCAGCAGCCCTAGACAGGCTCAAGATACGCAGTATTTT.

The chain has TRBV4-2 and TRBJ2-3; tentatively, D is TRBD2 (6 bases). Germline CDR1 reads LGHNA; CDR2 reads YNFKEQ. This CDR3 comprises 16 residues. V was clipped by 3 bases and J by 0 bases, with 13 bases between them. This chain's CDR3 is CASSHAGTSSTDTQYF. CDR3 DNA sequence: TGTGCCAGCAGCCATGCCGGGACTTCTAGCACAGATACGCAGTATTTT.

The CDR3 loop is CASSPTGLPNYGYTF. Here the CDR3 DNA reads TGTGCCAGCAGTCCTACAGGGTTACCAAACTATGGCTACACCTTC. The chain has TRBV27 and TRBJ1-2; TRBD1 might be the D (6 bases). The germline V gene encodes CDR1 MNHEY and CDR2 SMNVEV (reference sequence). The CDR3 runs 15 residues. The V and J ends lost 5 bases and 2 bases respectively, with 15 bases between them.

The CDR3 sequence: CASSLGARPAFF. As DNA, the CDR3 is TGTGCCAGCAGCCTAGGGGCCAGGCCAGCTTTCTTT. J is TRBJ1-1 and V is TRBV7-2, with D possibly TRBD1 on 5 matching bases. Trimming removed 5 bases at V and 10 bases at J, with 14 bases between. Germline values: CDR1 SGHTA, CDR2 FQGNSA. This CDR3 is 12 amino acids long.

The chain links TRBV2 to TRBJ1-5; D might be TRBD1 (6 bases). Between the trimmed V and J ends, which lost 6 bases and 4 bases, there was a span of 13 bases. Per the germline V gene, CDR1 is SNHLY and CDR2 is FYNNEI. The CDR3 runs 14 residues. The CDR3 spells CASSWGPGNQPQHF. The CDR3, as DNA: TGTGCCAGCAGCTGGGGGCCAGGTAATCAGCCCCAGCATTTT.

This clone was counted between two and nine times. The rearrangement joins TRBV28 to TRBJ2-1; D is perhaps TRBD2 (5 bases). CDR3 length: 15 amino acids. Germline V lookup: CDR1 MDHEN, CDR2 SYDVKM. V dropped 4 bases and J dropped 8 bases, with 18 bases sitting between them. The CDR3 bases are TGTGCCAGCAGTTCGCCGGCTCAGCGGTCAGATGAGCAGTTCTTC. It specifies CASSSPAQRSDEQFF.